This T cell receptor beta chain originates from a study of spatial heterogeneity in lung cancer. At the level of the study: Among detected sequences, beta-chain ones consistently exceeded alpha-chain ones in number.

A distinct unique molecular identifier was carried by each TCR cDNA molecule. TCRdb re-called the 5' RACE reads with MiXCR, one entry per CDR3 protein. The sample contains about 92,000 distinct CDR3 sequences, around 12% of which appear only once. V trimming: 5 bases; J trimming: 5 bases; junction bases outside the gene matches: 16. Germline loops: CDR1 SGHRS, CDR2 YFSETQ. This CDR3 has 16 amino acids. Time point denoted: sample taken at primary tumor resection. Whole RNA obtained from tumor, nontumor lung or frozen PBMC underwent sequencing without sorting. The chain employs TRBV5-1 and TRBJ2-7; 7 bases line up with TRBD1. The specimen was PBMCs, collected at surgery. This receptor was obtained from a male donor with early-stage non-small cell lung cancer. CDR3 sequence: CASSFPTTGVAHEQYF. The CDR3 DNA follows: TGCGCCAGCAGTTTTCCTACTACAGGGGTGGCCCACGAGCAGTACTTC.